This T cell receptor beta chain was captured by sequencing in a study of T-cell memory formation after mild COVID-19. TCRdb ran MiXCR on the 5' RACE reads and lists one entry per CDR3 protein. The table has about half a million distinct CDR3 sequences, over 15% seen once. The CDR3 is 15 amino acids. Trimming left V 0 bases short and J 7 bases short, with 16 bases between. Germline lookup yields CDR1 SGDLS and CDR2 YYNGEE. V is TRBV9 and J is TRBJ1-2; D is undetermined. The sample consisted of PBMCs or a T cell subset sorted from them (not recorded which). This receptor was obtained from an adult woman who had mild COVID-19 (a few samples of this study predate the infection). Cell type and time point are not known. The CDR3 reads CASSVVFRRGSGYTF. The CDR3 bases are TGTGCCAGCAGCGTAGTCTTTAGACGAGGGTCTGGCTACACCTTC.